The subject of this entry is one T cell receptor (beta chain). Its antigen remains unidentified. Nothing much larger sits one base from this clone, and base qualities are not available. This specimen belongs to a study of T cell responses to AZD1222 COVID-19 vaccine (dated by TCRdb to 2020 to 2023). Some background on the complete study: A total of just over 230 trial participants underwent TCR sequencing, of whom nearly 210 had received two doses of AZD1222 and about 25 had received two doses of the MenACWY control vaccine. Trial participants were enrolled by age into 18-55, 56-69 and 70-plus year subgroups, with roughly 160, 29 and 62 TCR-sequenced participants respectively. Broad study findings and their caveats: Most participants were white British and females outnumbered males, and the authors suggested that clonal diversity may have been underestimated. After two AZD1222 doses, both the breadth and the depth of spike-specific TCRs were significantly higher than at day 0 and than in MenACWY recipients. The vaccine-associated CD4 TCRs covered the entire spike protein, and the dominant responses fell in regions 160-218 and 743-854. Epitopes outside the regions mutated in the B.1.351 and B.1.1.7 variants were reportedly recognized by nearly half of the unique spike-specific TCRs. Conclusions about previously exposed vaccinees were limited because only six AZD1222 recipients were SARS-CoV-2 seropositive at baseline. In the small 56-69-year group, the increase in depth fell short of significance, most likely because of low power. Because no day 14 peak-response samples were available, the repertoires could be characterized only after the peak T cell response.

Taken with the paper, the label for time point translates to: baseline before first vaccination. This specimen's treatment or condition label, per the study, means: meningococcal conjugate vaccine given as trial control. Vaccinee samples came from UK trials COV001 and COV002, including a single-blind randomized controlled phase 2/3 trial of AZD1222 (ChAdOx1 nCoV-19) in healthy adults. For TCRbeta chain sequencing, PBMC samples were collected from trial participants at day 0 and at day 28 after the second dose. From cysteine to phenylalanine, the CDR3 is 12 amino acids long. CDR3 DNA only is kept here, 36 bases in frame from base 1. The germline V gene encodes CDR1 LNHDA and CDR2 SQIVND (reference sequence). V drops 7 bases and J drops 1 base, leaving 7 bases in between. The CDR3 regions of human TCRbeta chains were analyzed by immunosequencing. Turning to the authors' computational methods: TCRs in the repertoires were matched against a reference library of SARS-CoV-2-specific TCRs that had been generated with the MIRA antigen-specificity platform. Breadth was defined as the fraction of unique TCRs that were SARS-CoV-2-associated, and depth was defined as the fraction of total T cells that were SARS-CoV-2-associated. Using the MIRA data, each spike-specific TCR was mapped to the spike region that the TCR reacts to and placed in a CD4 or CD8 class. Log10-transformed breadth and depth values were compared by one-way ANOVA with Sidak's multiple comparisons tests. TCRdb retrieved this table from immuneACCESS and kept in-frame rearrangements only. Not all clones are present; in checked studies, unresolved V genes account for under half, and no reason is known for the remainder. V and J calls and clone size come straight from that table; D and trimming were deduced from the DNA. In this sample the table shows approximately 100,000 clones, roughly 87% of which occur a single time. Of the sample, 13% is held by the ten largest clones.

Sample: peripheral blood, taken on day 0 of MenACWY control vaccination. In this chain, TRBV19 is recombined with TRBJ1-1, with an unclear D gene assignment. The TCR sequence derives from an adult in good health. The DNA is as follows: TGTGCCAGTAACTACGGGAACACTGAAGCTTTCTTT. Its protein reads: CASNYGNTEAFF.